In its sample, the clone carrying this T cell receptor beta chain was seen a few times. V trimming: 0 bases; J trimming: 7 bases; junction bases outside the gene matches: 8. This CDR3 spans 15 amino acids. In germline, CDR1 is DFQATT, CDR2 SNEGSKA (reference sequence). This sample is part of a study of T-cell reconstitution after alpha-beta-depleted transplantation in children. Preparation of the TCRbeta library used unique molecular identifiers. One entry per CDR3 protein, called by TCRdb with MiXCR from the PCR reads. Found here are roughly 500,000 distinct CDR3 sequences, about 31% of them singletons; the top ten hold 2% to 3%.

Sequencing was performed on PBMCs from the stem cell graft donor, taken from the stem cell graft. This chain joins TRBV20-1 and TRBJ2-2; 7 bases line up with TRBD1. The clonotype was recovered from a human donor who donated a stem cell graft to a child with aplastic anemia. The CDR3 nucleotides are TGCAGTGCTAGAGACGCGACAGGGTTCGACGGGGAGCTGTTTTTT. Translating it yields CSARDATGFDGELFF.